A selection of T cell receptor beta chains follows, all from one sample in a study of cytomegalovirus exposure and HLA in healthy donors. The protocol was immunoSEQ multiplex PCR, while the TCRdb copy is restricted to in-frame clones and leaves out a portion. Found here are over 60,000 clones, about 81% of them singletons; the top ten hold 5% to 7%. Source material: PBMCs. These receptors were collected from a woman aged 30 to 39 in good health and CMV-seronegative. CDR3s include the opening cysteine and the closing phenylalanine or tryptophan. Part of the rows lack a size; the others show once, few, many or a class for expanded clones.

CDR3aa | len | j_gene | abundance | v_gene
CASSYSFLTIYEQYF | 15 | TRBJ2-7 | once | TRBV6-5
CASSLGTRNTEAFF | 14 | TRBJ1-1 | - | TRBV7-3
CASSWDRGTRGYTF | 14 | TRBJ1-2 | - | TRBV5-6
CASRAGGSVGIVKNEQFF | 18 | TRBJ2-1 | - | TRBV5-1
CASSLARNTGELFF | 14 | TRBJ2-2 | - | TRBV7-9
CASAGTEYEQYF | 12 | TRBJ2-7 | - | TRBV19
CASSIGLLYEQFF | 13 | TRBJ2-1 | - | TRBV19
CASSPRGQTQSSGANVLTF | 19 | TRBJ2-6 | - | TRBV9
CASRDIQETQYF | 12 | TRBJ2-5 | - | TRBV2
CASSPQVGGSSGANVLTF | 18 | TRBJ2-6 | - | TRBV11-2
CASSLDGGKVYEQYF | 15 | TRBJ2-7 | - | TRBV7-2
CASSSAQAGFTGELFF | 16 | TRBJ2-2 | - | TRBV7-8
CASRSPGQGGIEQYF | 15 | TRBJ2-7 | - | TRBV6-1
CASSLAYGLAGGNGYEQYF | 19 | TRBJ2-7 | - | TRBV5-8
CASSGGRNSNQPQHF | 15 | TRBJ1-5 | - | TRBV25-1
CASSLTPDVRGGYTF | 15 | TRBJ1-2 | - | TRBV27
CASSLGGTGGNEQFF | 15 | TRBJ2-1 | - | TRBV5-1
CASSLATVVGNTIYF | 15 | TRBJ1-3 | - | TRBV7-2
CASTLTGEETQYF | 13 | TRBJ2-5 | - | TRBV28
CASSWTSGAPGEQFF | 15 | TRBJ2-1 | - | TRBV11-2
CASSLGTGVGQPQHF | 15 | TRBJ1-5 | once | TRBV5-1
CAWGQADYEQYF | 12 | TRBJ2-7 | - | TRBV28
CASGWSGQGKVGEQFF | 16 | TRBJ2-1 | - | TRBV12-5
CASSDGQGYNSPLHF | 15 | TRBJ1-6 | - | TRBV2
CASSPRGGDQPQHF | 14 | TRBJ1-5 | - | TRBV7-2
CASSQGQSIYEQYF | 14 | TRBJ2-7 | - | TRBV5-1
CASSPTRDGYNEQFF | 15 | TRBJ2-1 | - | TRBV18
CASRGGGPGGNEQFF | 15 | TRBJ2-1 | - | TRBV28
CASSQDGGEYEQYF | 14 | TRBJ2-7 | few | TRBV4-1
CASSTTGNTEAFF | 13 | TRBJ1-1 | - | TRBV5-5
CSVDKSRARTDTQYF | 15 | TRBJ2-3 | - | TRBV29-1
CASNSGGVGQPQHF | 14 | TRBJ1-5 | - | TRBV2
CASSQVRGGEQFF | 13 | TRBJ2-1 | - | TRBV4-3
CASSLQSGNQPQHF | 14 | TRBJ1-5 | - | TRBV4-1
CASSESGQGIREYF | 14 | TRBJ2-5 | - | TRBV25-1
CASSGTSEMKSGQYF | 15 | TRBJ2-3 | - | TRBV10-1
CASRLLAGGPEYF | 13 | TRBJ2-5 | - | TRBV2
CASSPWVLGQATSYGYTF | 18 | TRBJ1-2 | once | TRBV28
CASSLARTSGSIGELFF | 17 | TRBJ2-2 | - | TRBV7-6
CSVADSGSYEQYF | 13 | TRBJ2-7 | few | TRBV29-1
CATSRYQVTTNEKLFF | 16 | TRBJ1-4 | - | TRBV15
CASSYGSEWGHEQFF | 15 | TRBJ2-1 | few | TRBV6-5
CASSPYTSNYGYTF | 14 | TRBJ1-2 | - | TRBV18
CSTSSSGRVQFF | 12 | TRBJ2-1 | few | TRBV29-1
CASSILDRGLNEQFF | 15 | TRBJ2-1 | - | TRBV19
CASSILAITFNEQFF | 15 | TRBJ2-1 | - | TRBV5-6
CAIPGQGSTMQYF | 13 | TRBJ2-7 | - | TRBV6-5
CASSSNRGLEKLFF | 14 | TRBJ1-4 | - | TRBV7-9